A selection of T cell receptor beta chains follows, all from one sample in a study of T cell changes during pregnancy in multiple sclerosis. TCRdb's table, derived via immunoSEQ multiplex PCR, lists solely in-frame clones and lacks some. The sample has 65,000 to 85,000 clones, just over 90% seen once. The sequencing here drew on CD4+ T cells from peripheral blood mononuclear cells, taken before pregnancy. These receptors were taken from a female donor with multiple sclerosis, enrolled in a pregnancy study. Both conserved end residues are part of each CDR3. A D gene is named only where the DNA matches it firmly. Size is stated for part of the rows, as once, few or many counts, or as a class when the clone is expanded.

v_gene: TRBV10-1
abundance: once
len: 14
j_gene: TRBJ1-2
d_gene: TRBD1
CDR3nt: TGCGCCAGCAGTGGACAGGGGGAGGTCTATGGCTACACCTTC
CDR3aa: CASSGQGEVYGYTF

v_gene: TRBV11-2
abundance: -
len: 16
j_gene: TRBJ2-3
d_gene: TRBD2
CDR3nt: TGTGCCAGCAGCTTCGATAGCGGGGGGGCCTTTCGCACGCAGTATTTT
CDR3aa: CASSFDSGGAFRTQYF

v_gene: TRBV5-1
abundance: -
len: 15
j_gene: TRBJ2-7
d_gene: TRBD1
CDR3nt: TGCGCCAGCAGCTTGGGGGACAGGGTTTCTGGCGAGCAGTACTTC
CDR3aa: CASSLGDRVSGEQYF

v_gene: TRBV19
abundance: -
len: 12
j_gene: TRBJ1-1
d_gene: TRBD1
CDR3nt: TGTGCCAGTAGTATGAAGGACAGGGAAGCTTTCTTT
CDR3aa: CASSMKDREAFF

v_gene: TRBV30
abundance: -
len: 13
j_gene: TRBJ1-1
d_gene: -
CDR3nt: TGTGCCTGGAGTGTAGGCAGGGATACTGAAGCTTTCTTT
CDR3aa: CAWSVGRDTEAFF

v_gene: TRBV10-3
abundance: -
len: 17
j_gene: TRBJ2-1
d_gene: TRBD2
CDR3nt: TGTGCCATCAGTGAGTCCGGGATTAGCGGGGGGGCTCGGGAGCAGTTCTTC
CDR3aa: CAISESGISGGAREQFF

v_gene: TRBV6-6
abundance: -
len: 15
j_gene: TRBJ2-5
d_gene: TRBD1
CDR3nt: TGTGCCAGCAGTCGCACACAGGGGGCCAAAGAGACCCAGTACTTC
CDR3aa: CASSRTQGAKETQYF

v_gene: TRBV7-9
abundance: -
len: 14
j_gene: TRBJ2-7
d_gene: -
CDR3nt: TGTGCCAGCAGCTTAGGATCAGGGAACTACGAGCAGTACTTC
CDR3aa: CASSLGSGNYEQYF

v_gene: TRBV5-1
abundance: -
len: 14
j_gene: TRBJ2-3
d_gene: -
CDR3nt: TGCGCCAGCAGCTCGTACTCAGGGGCAGATACGCAGTATTTT
CDR3aa: CASSSYSGADTQYF

v_gene: TRBV30
abundance: -
len: 15
j_gene: TRBJ2-1
d_gene: TRBD1
CDR3nt: TGTGCCTGGAGTCCCGGGACAGCTAGATACAATGAGCAGTTCTTC
CDR3aa: CAWSPGTARYNEQFF

v_gene: TRBV30
abundance: -
len: 13
j_gene: TRBJ1-5
d_gene: -
CDR3nt: TGTGCCTGGAGTAAATCCCACAATCAGCCCCAGCATTTT
CDR3aa: CAWSKSHNQPQHF

v_gene: TRBV5-1
abundance: -
len: 19
j_gene: TRBJ2-1
d_gene: TRBD2
CDR3nt: TGCGCCAGCGCCACCCGGCCAAGAACTAGCGGGGGGCCCTACAATGAGCAGTTCTTC
CDR3aa: CASATRPRTSGGPYNEQFF

v_gene: TRBV18
abundance: -
len: 15
j_gene: TRBJ2-1
d_gene: TRBD1
CDR3nt: TGTGCCAGCTCACTCGCCGGGACAGCCGTCAATGAGCAGTTCTTC
CDR3aa: CASSLAGTAVNEQFF

v_gene: TRBV18
abundance: -
len: 17
j_gene: TRBJ2-6
d_gene: TRBD2
CDR3nt: TGTGCCAGCTCACCGGCGGGGGATAGCTCTGGGGCCAACGTCCTGACTTTC
CDR3aa: CASSPAGDSSGANVLTF

v_gene: TRBV11-2
abundance: -
len: 16
j_gene: TRBJ2-7
d_gene: -
CDR3nt: TGTGCCAGCAGCCACGGGGTAGACGTTAGCTCCTACGAGCAGTACTTC
CDR3aa: CASSHGVDVSSYEQYF

v_gene: TRBV10-3
abundance: -
len: 19
j_gene: TRBJ2-3
d_gene: TRBD2
CDR3nt: TGTGCCATCAGTGAGTCGAGGATAACTAGCGGGAGGGGCACAGATACGCAGTATTTT
CDR3aa: CAISESRITSGRGTDTQYF